Included here is one TCR beta chain sequence, with context. Measured with immunoSEQ multiplex PCR; TCRdb has only the in-frame clones, and not every one. Among around 130,000 clones listed, under 90% were seen once. The CDR3 covers 16 residues. V dropped 0 bases and J dropped 7; count of bases not matched to a gene: 9. Germline CDR1 is MGHRA and CDR2 is YSYEKL. This sample is part of a study of blood T cell repertoires in COVID-19. Study summary: Samples taken during acute and convalescent COVID-19 were collected in the United States, Italy and Spain. Sources were T cells, B-cell-depleted T cells, or PBMCs; the material itself was cDNA or gDNA.

The chain is built from TRBV4-1 and TRBJ1-2, with TRBD1 identical over 9 bases. What was sequenced was PBMCs or T cells enriched from blood (not recorded which). The clonotype was recovered from a woman between 18 and 29 years old who had been exposed to COVID-19. CDR3 amino acids: CASSQEVRDRVAGYTF. CDR3 nucleotide sequence: TGCGCCAGCAGCCAAGAAGTACGGGACAGGGTAGCTGGCTACACCTTC.